Listed here are 28 T cell receptor beta chains from one sample, sequenced in a study of blood T cells in healthy people across ages. For the second PCR, which ran for 7 to 11 cycles, a sample-barcoded 5' primer and a J-beta primer mix were used. TCRdb re-derived calls from the 5' RACE reads in MiXCR, one entry per CDR3 protein. Of roughly 800,000 distinct CDR3 sequences listed, under 40% were seen once; the top ten hold 10% to 15%. The source material was blood. These TCRs come from a man younger than 35 in good health.

Note on this clonotype: Just one base apart from a much larger clone, this may be a read error. The chain employs TRBV15 and TRBJ1-2; TRBD1 might be the D (6 bases). The CDR3 extends over 14 amino acids. V shed 5 bases and J shed 6 bases, with 16 bases lying between them. Germline-derived CDR1 and CDR2 are LNHNV and YYDKDF (reference sequence). In DNA, the CDR3 is TGTGCCACCAGCCCGAGGGGGAATAATGATGGCTACACCTTC. It is translated as CATSPRGNNDGYTF.

This clonotype appeared many times. The chain employs TRBV12-3 or TRBV12-4 and TRBJ2-3; 15 positions agree with TRBD2. The junction had 10 bases not matched to a gene; V was cut back by 6 bases and J by 0 bases. The CDR3 loop spans 19 amino acids. The CDR3 DNA follows: TGTGCCAGCAGCTCTCCGGGACTAGCGGGGGGCGGAAGCACAGATACGCAGTATTTT. It codes for CASSSPGLAGGGSTDTQYF.

The V and J genes are TRBV12-1 and TRBJ2-3; the table's TRBD1 call for D was not verified on the DNA. TRBV12-1 is a documented pseudogene. The CDR3 extends over 16 amino acids. For the CDR3, the DNA is TGTGCCAGCAGCTTTGCGGGACAGGGGGCCAGTGATACGCAGTATTTT. Translated: CASSFAGQGASDTQYF.

The chain has TRBV28 and TRBJ2-1; a possible D gene is TRBD2 (6 bases). This CDR3 is 14 amino acids long. V shed 7 bases and J shed 7 bases, with 17 bases lying between them. In germline, CDR1 is MDHEN, CDR2 SYDVKM. Written as DNA, the CDR3 is TGTGCCAGCATCACCGGAGGGGCCAGTAATGAGCAGTTCTTC. Translation gives CASITGGASNEQFF.

V usage is TRBV2 and J usage is TRBJ1-6; no reliable D call. The CDR3 is made up of 12 amino acids. Between the trimmed V and J ends, which lost 8 bases and 16 bases, there was a span of 18 bases. The V gene's germline CDR1 is SNHLY and CDR2 FYNNEI. The CDR3 DNA reads TGTGCCAGCGGTGTCGGATCTAACGAACTCCACTTT. It is translated as CASGVGSNELHF.

The sample holds many counts of this clonotype. The V gene is TRBV12-3 or TRBV12-4, the J gene TRBJ1-2, with D unclear. CDR3 length equals 14 residues. Deletions cut 5 bases from V and 0 bases from J, with 10 bases between. CDR3 sequence reads: CASSRAEANYGYTF. CDR3 in DNA: TGTGCCAGCAGTAGGGCGGAAGCTAACTATGGCTACACCTTC.

This clonotype was observed many times. V usage is TRBV5-1 and J usage is TRBJ2-3, with D perhaps TRBD1 (6 bases). The CDR3 covers 14 residues. CDR1 and CDR2 (germline): SGHRS, YFSETQ. Trimming pared 5 bases from V and 5 bases from J, leaving 15 bases between. The CDR3 spells CASSYGQTLDTQYF. CDR3 DNA: TGCGCCAGCAGTTATGGACAGACGCTAGATACGCAGTATTTT.

The V and J genes are TRBV3-1 and TRBJ2-7; D might be TRBD2 (5 bases). V lost 0 bases and J 4 bases, leaving 13 bases between the germline ends. The CDR3 loop spans 15 amino acids. CDR1 LGHDT and CDR2 YNNKEL come from the germline V gene (reference sequence). For the CDR3, the DNA is TGTGCCAGCAGCCAAGAGTACAGCGGAGCGTACGAGCAGTACTTC. Protein: CASSQEYSGAYEQYF.

This clonotype was counted ten times or more. The chain carries TRBV4-1 and TRBJ1-2; tentative D call: TRBD1 (5 bases). CDR1 and CDR2 (germline): MGHRA, YSYEKL. The CDR3 extends over 17 amino acids. V gave up 5 bases and J gave up 0 bases, with 19 bases separating them. CDR3 in amino acids: CASSDTFWDPPNYGYTF. In nucleotides, the CDR3 is TGCGCCAGCAGCGACACTTTCTGGGACCCCCCTAACTATGGCTACACCTTC.

Written as DNA, the CDR3 is TGTGCCAGCTCTTCCCTGGGGGTACTTACGGAGACCCAGTACTTC. Protein: CASSSLGVLTETQYF. The chain recombines TRBV27 with TRBJ2-5; D assignment may be TRBD1 or TRBD2 (5 bases each). This CDR3 is built from 15 residues. V dropped 8 bases and J dropped 5 bases, with 21 bases sitting between them. Germline V gene lookup returns CDR1 MNHEY and CDR2 SMNVEV (reference sequence).

The rearrangement links TRBV2 to TRBJ2-7; TRBD1 is a possible D gene (5 bases). The CDR3 is 15 amino acids. Germline lookup yields CDR1 SNHLY and CDR2 FYNNEI. With 2 bases removed from V and 2 bases from J, the gap between germline ends came to 13 bases. The CDR3 DNA is TGTGCCAGCAGTGAACAATCCTGGACAACCTACGAGCAGTACTTC. It translates to CASSEQSWTTYEQYF.

This clonotype showed up just once. This rearrangement joins TRBV7-9 to TRBJ2-6, with TRBD1 as a possible D gene (5 bases). There are 17 residues in the CDR3. CDR1 is SEHNR and CDR2 is FQNEAQ in the germline V gene (reference sequence). V was cut by 2 bases and J by 0 bases, with 11 bases left in between. CDR3: CASSLPRTNSGANVLTF. DNA for the CDR3: TGTGCCAGCAGCTTACCACGGACAAACTCTGGGGCCAACGTCCTGACTTTC.

The V call is TRBV5-5, the J call TRBJ2-2, with TRBD1 matching over 8 bases. Germline V lookup: CDR1 SGHKS, CDR2 YYEKEE (reference sequence). The CDR3 has 19 amino acids. Trimming removed 7 bases from V and 0 bases from J; junction bases left unmatched: 17. DNA of the CDR3: TGTGCCAGCGGCTCTCGGGCCCCGACAGGGGCGACGAACACCGGGGAGCTGTTTTTT. Translating it yields CASGSRAPTGATNTGELFF.

The genes are TRBV29-1 and TRBJ2-7; 12 bases are shared with TRBD2. J was trimmed by 9 bases and V by 4 bases; bases with no gene match: 4. Germline-derived CDR1 and CDR2 are SQVTM and ANQGSEA. The CDR3 covers 12 residues. In nucleotides, the CDR3 is TGCAGCGTTGGACTAGCGGGAGAAGGGCAGTACTTC. It specifies CSVGLAGEGQYF.

This chain joins TRBV9 and TRBJ1-3; D is ambiguous. Germline lookup yields CDR1 SGDLS and CDR2 YYNGEE. Trimming stripped 0 bases from V and 3 bases from J, with 4 bases between. This CDR3 contains 13 residues. The CDR3 loop reads CASSVEGGNTIYF. DNA of the CDR3: TGTGCCAGCAGCGTAGAGGGTGGAAACACCATATATTTT.

This clonotype has just a few counts. The chain is built from TRBV7-2 and TRBJ1-2, with D possibly being TRBD1 (6 bases). The ends were cut back, 5 bases at V and 3 bases at J, with 16 bases in the middle. The CDR3 length is 15 residues. Germline V gene sequence: CDR1 SGHTA, CDR2 FQGNSA. DNA of the CDR3: TGTGCCAGCAGCCAACAGACAGGATGGGACTATGGCTACACCTTC. Encoded protein: CASSQQTGWDYGYTF.

This clonotype was seen a handful of times. The DNA for the CDR3 is TGTGCCAGTGTCGGAGGGTCAGGAAACACCATATATTTT. Protein product: CASVGGSGNTIYF. The chain couples TRBV28 to TRBJ1-3, with D unresolved. Germline V lookup: CDR1 MDHEN, CDR2 SYDVKM. The CDR3 runs to 13 residues. Trimming took off 9 bases at V and 4 bases at J, with 13 bases between the two ends.

This clonotype turned up a few times. The chain combines TRBV7-2 with TRBJ1-5, with D tentatively TRBD1 (6 bases). V was cut by 3 bases and J by 6 bases, with 12 bases left in between. Per germline, CDR1 SGHTA and CDR2 FQGNSA. The CDR3 extends over 14 amino acids. The CDR3, as DNA: TGTGCCAGCAGCTTTCAGGGGAGGGCTCAGCCCCAGCATTTT. Translating gives CASSFQGRAQPQHF.

This clonotype was observed a handful of times. The CDR3: CASSEGGLAGDTQYF. Written as DNA, the CDR3 is TGTGCCAGCAGCGAGGGGGGACTAGCGGGGGATACGCAGTATTTT. The V and J genes are TRBV9 and TRBJ2-3; 13 nucleotides match TRBD2. The J segment lost 6 bases and the V segment lost 3 bases, leaving 4 bases of the junction unmatched. Germline V gives CDR1 SGDLS, CDR2 YYNGEE. The CDR3 sequence is 15 residues long.

The chain employs TRBV6-1 and TRBJ2-2, with D perhaps given as TRBD1 or TRBD2 (6 bases each). CDR3 size: 18 residues. Germline loops: CDR1 MNHNS, CDR2 SASEGT. The V end lost 2 bases, the J end lost 0 bases, and 16 bases lay between the germline ends. In DNA form, the CDR3 reads TGTGCCAGCAGTGAACCTGGAGGGACACCGACGAACACCGGGGAGCTGTTTTTT. Translation gives CASSEPGGTPTNTGELFF.

This chain links TRBV15 with TRBJ2-2; the match to TRBD2 covers 8 bases. Germline loops: CDR1 LNHNV, CDR2 YYDKDF (reference sequence). V was pared by 5 bases and J by 4 bases, with 12 bases of the junction left unmatched. The CDR3 spans 17 residues. CDR3: CATSPDGGSGATGELFF. As DNA, the CDR3 is TGTGCCACCAGCCCTGATGGTGGTAGCGGGGCCACCGGGGAGCTGTTTTTT.

Relative to its sample, this clonotype is medium-sized (0.01 to 0.1%). The chain links TRBV14 to TRBJ2-3, with D unclear. The V end was cut by 0 bases, the J end by 2 bases, with 9 bases between. Per the germline V gene, CDR1 is SGHDN and CDR2 is FVKESK. The CDR3 runs 15 residues. The CDR3 is CASSQEAPSTDTQYF. CDR3 coding DNA: TGTGCCAGCAGCCAAGAAGCACCATCCACAGATACGCAGTATTTT.

V and J are TRBV20-1 and TRBJ2-1; weak D call: TRBD2 (7 bases). The V and J ends lost 6 bases and 5 bases respectively, with 17 bases between them. The CDR3 is 14 amino acids. Germline V gene data show CDR1 as DFQATT and CDR2 as SNEGSKA (reference sequence). The CDR3 DNA reads as TGCAGTGCCCGTTCCGCGGGGGCCGACAATGAGCAGTTCTTC. It encodes CSARSAGADNEQFF.

CDR3 protein: CATSDRGSSQPQHF. The DNA of the CDR3 is TGTGCCACATCGGACAGGGGGTCCAGTCAGCCCCAGCATTTT. The chain carries TRBV10-3 and TRBJ1-5, with TRBD1 matching 10 bases. This CDR3 has 14 residues. V lost 10 bases and J lost 6; bases outside the gene matches: 9. Germline lookup yields CDR1 ENHRY and CDR2 SYGVKD.

This clonotype was seen a single time. The chain has TRBV24-1 and TRBJ2-1; 8 bases are shared with TRBD2. CDR3 size: 15 residues. V trimming: 3 bases; J trimming: 8 bases; junction bases outside the gene matches: 8. Germline CDR1 KGHDR, CDR2 SFDVKD. The CDR3 sequence: CATSDGIAGKDEQFF. CDR3 bases: TGTGCCACCAGTGATGGCATAGCGGGAAAGGATGAGCAGTTCTTC.

Only one count was recorded for this clonotype. The chain links TRBV7-6 to TRBJ2-2, with D possibly matching TRBD1 (6 bases). Per germline, CDR1 SGHVS and CDR2 FNYEAQ. This CDR3 has 14 amino acids. The V gene lost 8 bases and the J gene lost 5 bases, with 15 bases spanning the gap. In nucleotides, the CDR3 is TGTGCCAGCGGCCGGCAGGGACAAACCGGGGAGCTGTTTTTT. Residues: CASGRQGQTGELFF.

This clonotype was picked up a small number of times. This rearrangement joins TRBV5-6 to TRBJ2-1; TRBD1 or TRBD2 may be the D gene (6 bases each). Germline V gene sequence: CDR1 SGHDT, CDR2 YYEEEE. Trimming took 1 base from V and 7 from J, leaving 21 bases between them. The CDR3 covers 17 residues. CDR3 sequence: CASSLFSRGAKRNEQFF. The CDR3 coding sequence is TGTGCCAGCAGCTTGTTTTCGAGGGGGGCTAAGAGGAATGAGCAGTTCTTC.

Worth noting for this clonotype: At one of its ends the junction is not consistent with the germline gene, which may arise from a read error. This chain links TRBV28 with TRBJ2-3; maybe TRBD1 (7 bases). The CDR3 spans 16 residues. Germline V gene lookup returns CDR1 MDHEN and CDR2 SYDVKM. In nucleotides, the CDR3 is TGTGCCAACAGTCCGGATGACAGGGACTTCACAGATACGCAGTATTTT. Its protein product is CANSPDDRDFTDTQYF.